The 9 T cell receptor beta chains given below trace back to one sample, sequenced in a study of CD8 T cells in Susac syndrome. Random hexamers were used to reverse transcribe roughly 0.45 to 1 ug of RNA. TCRdb reanalysed the immunoSEQ multiplex PCR reads using MiXCR and keeps one entry per CDR3 protein. This sample has about 150,000 distinct CDR3 sequences, with roughly 96% found just once. Sequencing was done on a sample of CD4+ T cells from PBMCs. These receptors were taken from a human donor with Susac syndrome.

This clonotype was seen a single time. The gene calls are TRBV20-1 and TRBJ2-7; 9 nucleotides match TRBD1. The CDR3 runs to 14 residues. The germline CDR1 and CDR2 sequences are DFQATT and SNEGSKA (reference sequence). Trimming took 5 bases from V and 7 from J; bases not matched to a gene: 12. Here the CDR3 reads CSAYPGTGTGEQYF. In nucleotides, the CDR3 is TGCAGTGCTTACCCCGGGACAGGGACAGGGGAGCAGTACTTC.

The CDR3 nucleotides are TGTGCCAGCTCACGGGACACTTTGAACACTGAAGCTTTCTTT. Its translation is CASSRDTLNTEAFF. The V call is TRBV18, the J call TRBJ1-1; maybe TRBD1 (6 bases). The CDR3 has 14 residues. V lost 4 bases, J lost 0 bases, and 9 bases lay in between. CDR1 is KGHSH and CDR2 is LQKENI in the germline V gene. Full variable domain (missing parts from reference TRBV18 and TRBJ1-1): NAGVMQNPRHLVRRRGQEARLRCSPMKGHSHVYWYRQLPEEGLKFMVYLQKENIIDESGMPKERFSAEFPKEGPSILRIQQVVRGDSAAYFCASSRDTLNTEAFFGQGTRLTVV.

This chain connects TRBV29-1 to TRBJ2-7; no definite D call. CDR1 and CDR2 from the germline V gene are SQVTM and ANQGSEA. This CDR3 spans 12 amino acids. Trimming shortened V by 6 bases and J by 0 bases, and 9 bases separated the two germline ends. For the CDR3, the DNA is TGCAGCGTGGCAGATAGCTCCTACGAGCAGTACTTC. Translating it yields CSVADSSYEQYF.

The genes are TRBV20-1 and TRBJ2-3; the D gene could be TRBD1 or TRBD2 (5 bases each). The CDR3 is made up of 13 amino acids. Germline CDR1 and CDR2: DFQATT and SNEGSKA (reference sequence). V was clipped by 1 base and J by 7 bases, with 12 bases between them. The CDR3 region is CSARGIWGNTQYF. CDR3 DNA: TGCAGTGCTAGAGGCATCTGGGGGAATACGCAGTATTTT.

The V and J genes are TRBV20-1 and TRBJ1-1; D is ambiguous. This CDR3 contains 12 residues. Germline CDR1 reads DFQATT; CDR2 reads SNEGSKA (reference sequence). The germline V and J ends were trimmed by 2 bases and 8 bases, with 12 bases remaining between them. This CDR3 reads CSARFVDNEAFF. The CDR3 DNA follows: TGCAGTGCTAGATTTGTCGACAACGAAGCTTTCTTT.

V gene TRBV29-1 combines with J gene TRBJ2-3, with D unclear. Germline CDR1 SQVTM, CDR2 ANQGSEA. This CDR3 region has 13 residues. With 8 bases removed from V and 2 bases from J, the gap between germline ends came to 14 bases. The chain's CDR3 is CSFGLKPTDTQYF. DNA for the CDR3: TGCAGCTTCGGTCTAAAACCCACAGATACGCAGTATTTT.

The gene calls are TRBV3-1 and TRBJ1-2; D may be TRBD1 (5 bases). V dropped 1 base and J dropped 4 bases, with 7 bases sitting between them. This CDR3 is 13 amino acids long. Germline-derived CDR1 and CDR2 are LGHDT and YNNKEL (reference sequence). The chain's CDR3 is CASSQGGGYGYTF. The CDR3 coding sequence is TGTGCCAGCAGCCAAGGGGGGGGCTATGGCTACACCTTC.

The chain has TRBV29-1 and TRBJ1-4; D not resolved. This CDR3 region has 12 residues. The V end lost 6 bases, the J end lost 0 bases, and 5 bases lay between the germline ends. Germline values: CDR1 SQVTM, CDR2 ANQGSEA. CDR3 sequence reads: CSVGATNEKLFF. For the CDR3, the DNA is TGCAGCGTCGGGGCAACTAATGAAAAACTGTTTTTT.

The chain recombines TRBV12-3 or TRBV12-4 with TRBJ2-7; no reliable D call. The CDR3 contains 11 residues. Trimming cost V 6 bases and J 5 bases, with 8 bases left between them. The chain's CDR3 is CASSSRNEQYF. The DNA for the CDR3 is TGTGCCAGCAGCTCCAGAAACGAGCAGTACTTC.